Below, 15 T cell receptor beta chains from the same sample are listed, as sequenced in a study of T cell clonotyping in hematopoietic cell transplantation. The method was immunoSEQ multiplex PCR; TCRdb's version includes in-frame clones alone and lacks a portion of them. The sample lists 49,000 or so clones; about four fifths were seen once. Sample time point: recipient sample about 28 days before transplant, after cytoreduction. The specimen was peripheral blood mononuclear cells, collected before stem cell transplant. The receptor source for this set is a man in his fifties or sixties with myelodysplastic syndrome. Some clones in this sample may be carry-over from other donors' samples.

Here the CDR3 DNA reads TGTGCCAGTAGTATTCCGCGAAACACCATATATTTT. This translates into CASSIPRNTIYF. The chain employs TRBV19 and TRBJ1-3; D call uncertain. Trimming removed 3 bases at V and 5 bases at J, with 5 bases between. The CDR3 loop spans 12 amino acids. The germline V gene has CDR1 LNHDA and CDR2 SQIVND (reference sequence).

The V gene is TRBV4-1, the J gene TRBJ1-6; D is uncertain. Trimming removed 0 bases from V and 7 bases from J, with 7 bases in between. The CDR3 has 14 residues. Germline V gene data show CDR1 as MGHRA and CDR2 as YSYEKL. The CDR3 sequence: CASSQDLPNSPLHF. The CDR3 DNA sequence: TGCGCCAGCAGCCAAGATCTCCCCAATTCACCCCTCCACTTT.

This clone has just one count. The genes are TRBV6-5 and TRBJ1-2, with a tentative D call TRBD1 (5 bases). V dropped 0 bases and J dropped 4 bases, with 9 bases sitting between them. The CDR3 runs to 14 residues. Per germline, CDR1 MNHEY and CDR2 SVGAGI. CDR3 protein: CASSYSQGAYGYTF. CDR3 DNA: TGTGCCAGCAGTTACTCTCAGGGAGCCTATGGCTACACCTTC.

The chain uses TRBV5-4 and TRBJ2-3; maybe TRBD1 (5 bases). CDR1 is SGHNT and CDR2 is YYREEE in the germline V gene (reference sequence). Trimming removed 2 bases from V and 6 bases from J, with 13 bases in between. CDR3 length: 14 amino acids. CDR3 in DNA: TGTGCCAGCAGCTTTAGGGGTCCCATGGATACGCAGTATTTT. This gives the protein CASSFRGPMDTQYF.

This rearrangement joins TRBV30 to TRBJ1-6; D is possibly TRBD1 (5 bases). The CDR3 is made up of 16 amino acids. CDR1 is GTSNPN and CDR2 is SVGIG in the germline V gene (reference sequence). V lost 2 bases, J lost 0 bases, and 11 bases lay in between. The CDR3 DNA sequence: TGTGCCTGGAGTCGGCGGGGGAGCTCCTATAATTCACCCCTCCACTTT. Its protein product is CAWSRRGSSYNSPLHF. The complete variable domain, with remaining parts taken from reference TRBV30 and TRBJ1-6, reads SQTIHQWPATLVQPVGSPLSLECTVEGTSNPNLYWYRQAAGRGLQLLFYSVGIGQISSEVPQNLSASRPQDRQFILSSKKLLLSDSGFYLCAWSRRGSSYNSPLHFGNGTRLTVT.

This chain uses TRBV19 with TRBJ1-5; D may be TRBD1 (5 bases). This CDR3 spans 14 amino acids. The germline V gene encodes CDR1 LNHDA and CDR2 SQIVND (reference sequence). Between the trimmed V and J ends, which lost 6 bases and 3 bases, there was a span of 12 bases. The CDR3 loop reads CASRTTGLNQPQHF. CDR3 nucleotides: TGTGCCAGTAGGACAACAGGTCTCAATCAGCCCCAGCATTTT. Full variable domain (outside the CDR3, taken from reference TRBV19 and TRBJ1-5): DGGITQSPKYLFRKEGQNVTLSCEQNLNHDAMYWYRQDPGQGLRLIYYSQIVNDFQKGDIAEGYSVSREKKESFPLTVTSAQKNPTAFYLCASRTTGLNQPQHFGDGTRLSIL.

The rearrangement joins TRBV30 to TRBJ1-1, with D hard to call. The germline gives CDR1 GTSNPN, CDR2 SVGIG (reference sequence). V was shortened by 5 bases and J by 0 bases, with 16 bases between the two germline ends. This CDR3 has 15 residues. CDR3 residues: CAWDRRGWMNTEAFF. DNA of the CDR3: TGTGCCTGGGATCGGCGCGGATGGATGAACACTGAAGCTTTCTTT.

This sequence joins TRBV6-6 and TRBJ2-7; D is perhaps TRBD1 (6 bases). This CDR3 region has 15 residues. Germline V gives CDR1 MNHNY, CDR2 SVGAGI (reference sequence). The V end lost 6 bases, the J end lost 2 bases, and 17 bases lay between the germline ends. This chain's CDR3 is CASRPLDRQPYEQYF. Here the CDR3 DNA reads TGTGCCAGCAGGCCACTTGACAGGCAACCCTACGAGCAGTACTTC.

The count of this clone is one. The chain couples TRBV2 to TRBJ1-4; no reliable D call. Looked up from germline, CDR1 is SNHLY and CDR2 is FYNNEI. The CDR3 sequence is 14 residues long. Deletions cut 5 bases from V and 3 bases from J, with 10 bases between. The CDR3 region is CASSTRAANEKLFF. The CDR3 DNA sequence: TGTGCCAGCAGTACGAGGGCCGCTAATGAAAAACTGTTTTTT.

The chain joins TRBV27 to TRBJ2-7; the match to TRBD2 covers 14 bases. The CDR3 covers 15 residues. The germline V gene has CDR1 MNHEY and CDR2 SMNVEV (reference sequence). Germline trimming cut 5 bases from V and 7 bases from J; bases unmatched to any gene: 7. CDR3 region: CASSKGLAGGLEQYF. The CDR3 DNA sequence: TGTGCCAGCAGTAAAGGACTAGCGGGGGGTCTGGAGCAGTACTTC.

The rearrangement joins TRBV7-6 to TRBJ1-5, with TRBD1 as a possible D gene (5 bases). Germline-derived CDR1 and CDR2 are SGHVS and FNYEAQ. Trimming left V 3 bases short and J 2 bases short, with 11 bases between. The CDR3 is 15 residues long. The CDR3, as DNA: TGTGCCAGCAGCTTGGGGGTCGGGGGCAATCAGCCCCAGCATTTT. It yields the protein CASSLGVGGNQPQHF.

The genes are TRBV7-9 and TRBJ2-3, with 14 bases lining up with TRBD2. J was trimmed by 8 bases and V by 5 bases; bases with no gene match: 12. Germline V CDR1 and CDR2: SEHNR, FQNEAQ (reference sequence). The CDR3 totals 17 residues. DNA of the CDR3: TGTGCCAGCAGCCCGAGGACTAGCGGGGGGCGCTCGGTTACGCAGTATTTT. Its translation: CASSPRTSGGRSVTQYF.

The rearrangement uses TRBV30 and TRBJ1-1, with D maybe TRBD1 (5 bases). CDR3 length equals 15 residues. Trimming took off 0 bases at V and 1 base at J, with 12 bases between the two ends. CDR1 is GTSNPN and CDR2 is SVGIG in the germline V gene (reference sequence). The CDR3 coding sequence is TGTGCCTGGAGTGTTGGGGGTTCGCAGAACACTGAAGCTTTCTTT. Residues: CAWSVGGSQNTEAFF.

The genes are TRBV7-8 and TRBJ1-6; D gene uncertain. Per the germline V gene, CDR1 is SGHVS and CDR2 is FQNEAQ. The CDR3 has 15 residues. The ends were cut back, 1 base at V and 9 bases at J, with 13 bases in the middle. The CDR3 region has the DNA TGTGCCAGCAGCTTAGGTGCGGGTCTGGGTTCACCCCTCCACTTT. This gives the protein CASSLGAGLGSPLHF.

J is TRBJ1-1 and V is TRBV27; 8 positions match TRBD1. Trimming removed 3 bases from V and 0 bases from J; junction bases left unmatched: 3. The CDR3 has 15 residues. Germline loops: CDR1 MNHEY, CDR2 SMNVEV (reference sequence). CDR3 sequence reads: CASSFGDRLNTEAFF. The CDR3 DNA reads TGTGCCAGCAGTTTTGGGGACAGGCTGAACACTGAAGCTTTCTTT.